Listed here are 9 T cell receptor beta chains from one sample, sequenced in a study of shared clonotypes between healthy human individuals. Data came from immunoSEQ multiplex PCR; TCRdb stores just in-frame clones and leaves some out. The sample has roughly 2.5 million clones, roughly nine tenths seen once; the top ten hold roughly 0.13%. The specimen sequenced was naive CD4+ T cells sorted from blood. Regarding subset: CD45RA+ positively selected. These receptors came from a man younger than 35 in good health.

This chain joins TRBV10-3 and TRBJ2-5; D not certain. The J call may be wrong; the DNA end is better matched by TRBJ2-7. The CDR3 loop spans 10 amino acids. CDR1 and CDR2 (germline): ENHRY, SYGVKD. The CDR3 protein is CAIRLYEQYF. The CDR3 bases are TGTGCCATCAGACTCTACGAGCAGTACTTC.

J is TRBJ2-2 and V is TRBV6-4; 7 positions agree with TRBD1. This CDR3 comprises 15 residues. V lost 6 bases, J lost 3 bases, and 7 bases stayed unmatched. From germline, CDR1 is MRHNA and CDR2 SNTAGT. The CDR3, as DNA: TGTGCCAGCAGGAGAGACAGGGCGGACACCGGGGAGCTGTTTTTT. This gives the protein CASRRDRADTGELFF.

About this clone itself: Other nucleotide sequences from this sample produce the same CDR3. This sequence joins TRBV6-5 and TRBJ2-7; D might be TRBD1 (6 bases). Trimming cost V 4 bases and J 2 bases, with 6 bases left between them. The germline gives CDR1 MNHEY, CDR2 SVGAGI. The CDR3 is made up of 12 amino acids. CDR3 nucleotide sequence: TGTGCCAGCAGTTCAGGGGCCTACGAGCAGTACTTC. Protein: CASSSGAYEQYF.

V usage is TRBV28 and J usage is TRBJ2-2, with 9 bases aligning to TRBD2. Per germline, CDR1 MDHEN and CDR2 SYDVKM. The CDR3 contains 15 residues. V lost 3 bases, J lost 6 bases, and 5 bases stayed unmatched. CDR3 residues: CASSFLGLASGELFF. For the CDR3, the DNA is TGTGCCAGCAGTTTTTTGGGACTAGCTTCCGGGGAGCTGTTTTTT.

The rearrangement links TRBV18 to TRBJ2-1; D gene uncertain. The CDR3 spans 13 residues. CDR1 is KGHSH, CDR2 LQKENI, per germline. V was clipped by 3 bases and J by 3 bases, with 6 bases between them. The CDR3 spells CASSPLNYNEQFF. CDR3 coding DNA: TGTGCCAGCTCACCCTTAAACTACAATGAGCAGTTCTTC.

The chain joins TRBV19 to TRBJ2-1, with TRBD2 matching 10 bases. CDR1 LNHDA and CDR2 SQIVND come from the germline V gene (reference sequence). CDR3 length: 14 amino acids. J gave up 13 bases and V 0 bases, and 6 bases lay outside the gene matches. In DNA form, the CDR3 reads TGTGCCAGTAGTATAGAAGTAGCGGGAGGAGTTCAGTTCTTC. This gives the protein CASSIEVAGGVQFF.

The V gene is TRBV9, the J gene TRBJ2-2, with no clear D. The CDR3 spans 14 residues. Germline values: CDR1 SGDLS, CDR2 YYNGEE. V was trimmed by 8 bases and J by 2 bases, leaving 13 bases between them. DNA for the CDR3: TGTGCCAGTCAGGCTGACTCTAACACCGGGGAGCTGTTTTTT. It yields the protein CASQADSNTGELFF.

Only one count was recorded for this clone. This sample includes further DNA sequences coding for the same CDR3. The J gene is TRBJ1-1, the V gene TRBV7-9; D possibly corresponds to TRBD1 (6 bases). V shed 0 bases and J shed 4 bases, with 6 bases lying between them. The CDR3 has 13 residues. The V gene's germline CDR1 is SEHNR and CDR2 FQNEAQ (reference sequence). The CDR3 sequence is CASSLAGATEAFF. The CDR3 DNA sequence: TGTGCCAGCAGCTTAGCGGGGGCCACTGAAGCTTTCTTT.

The rearrangement joins TRBV19 to TRBJ1-1, with D tentatively TRBD1 (5 bases). Trimming pared 5 bases from V and 5 bases from J, leaving 12 bases between. The length of the CDR3 is 13 residues. CDR1 is LNHDA and CDR2 is SQIVND in the germline V gene (reference sequence). The CDR3 coding sequence is TGTGCCAGTAGTGCCAGGGTGCGGACTGAAGCTTTCTTT. This encodes CASSARVRTEAFF. The full variable domain, rest sourced from reference TRBV19 and TRBJ1-1, is DGGITQSPKYLFRKEGQNVTLSCEQNLNHDAMYWYRQDPGQGLRLIYYSQIVNDFQKGDIAEGYSVSREKKESFPLTVTSAQKNPTAFYLCASSARVRTEAFFGQGTRLTVV.